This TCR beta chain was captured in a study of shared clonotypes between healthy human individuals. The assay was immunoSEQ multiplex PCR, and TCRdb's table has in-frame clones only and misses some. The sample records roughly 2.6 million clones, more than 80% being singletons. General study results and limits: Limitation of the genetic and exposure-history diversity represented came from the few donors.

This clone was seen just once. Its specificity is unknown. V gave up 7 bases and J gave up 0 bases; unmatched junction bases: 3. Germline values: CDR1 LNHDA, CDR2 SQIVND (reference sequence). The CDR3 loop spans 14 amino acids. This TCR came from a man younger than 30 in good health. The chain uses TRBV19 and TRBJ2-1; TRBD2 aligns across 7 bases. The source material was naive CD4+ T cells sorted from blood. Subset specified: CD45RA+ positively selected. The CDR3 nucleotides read TGTGCCAGTAACGAGCGGGGCTCCTACAATGAGCAGTTCTTC. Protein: CASNERGSYNEQFF.